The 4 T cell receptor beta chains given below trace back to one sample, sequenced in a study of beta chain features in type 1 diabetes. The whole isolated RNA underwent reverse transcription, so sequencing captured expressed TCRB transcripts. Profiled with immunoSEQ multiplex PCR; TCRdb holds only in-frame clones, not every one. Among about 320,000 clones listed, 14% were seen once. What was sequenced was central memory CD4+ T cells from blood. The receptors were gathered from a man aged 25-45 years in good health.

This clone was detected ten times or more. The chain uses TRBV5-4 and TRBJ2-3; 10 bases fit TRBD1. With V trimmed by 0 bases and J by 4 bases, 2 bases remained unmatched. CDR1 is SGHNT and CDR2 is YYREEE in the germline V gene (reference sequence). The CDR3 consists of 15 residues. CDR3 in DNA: TGTGCCAGCAGCTTGGAGACAGGGGGCGCAGATACGCAGTATTTT. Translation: CASSLETGGADTQYF.

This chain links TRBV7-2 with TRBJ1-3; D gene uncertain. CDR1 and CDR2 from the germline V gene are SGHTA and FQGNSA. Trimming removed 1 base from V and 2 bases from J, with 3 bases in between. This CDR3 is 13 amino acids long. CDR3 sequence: CASSLGAGNTIYF. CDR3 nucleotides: TGTGCCAGCAGCTTAGGGGCTGGAAACACCATATATTTT.

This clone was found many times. The CDR3 protein is CASSRGGSPSTEAFF. CDR3 nucleotide sequence: TGTGCCAGCAGCCGTGGAGGCAGTCCGTCCACTGAAGCTTTCTTT. V gene TRBV14 combines with J gene TRBJ1-1; D is undetermined. Trimming pared 4 bases from V and 4 bases from J, leaving 16 bases between. Germline CDR1 is SGHDN and CDR2 is FVKESK. The CDR3 loop spans 15 amino acids.

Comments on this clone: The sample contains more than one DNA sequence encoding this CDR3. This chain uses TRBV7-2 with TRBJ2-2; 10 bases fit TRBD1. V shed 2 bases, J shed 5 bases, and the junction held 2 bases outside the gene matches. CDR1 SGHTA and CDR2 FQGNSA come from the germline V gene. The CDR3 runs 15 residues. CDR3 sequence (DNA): TGTGCCAGCAGCTTAAGGACAGGGGGTACCGGGGAGCTGTTTTTT. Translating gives CASSLRTGGTGELFF.